This is a list of T cell receptor beta chains from one sample in a study of metastatic and nonmetastatic thyroid tumors. TCRdb re-called the PCR reads via MiXCR. The table lists around 52,000 clones, just under 30% of them singletons. Sequencing used blood. The origin of the receptors is a female donor with papillary thyroid cancer or a benign thyroid nodule (not recorded which). Some clones in this sample may be carry-over from other donors' samples. Each CDR3 is given with its conserved first and last residue. The order of the fields is V gene, CDR3 protein.

V gene: TRBV12-3/TRBV12-4; CDR3 protein: CASSPLNYYEQYF
V gene: TRBV6-1; CDR3 protein: CASSEAGADTQYF
V gene: TRBV6-1; CDR3 protein: CASSEDEEDRQETQYF
V gene: TRBV4-1; CDR3 protein: CASSPLGPPYGYTF
V gene: TRBV5-8; CDR3 protein: CASSFLAGSSYNEQFF
V gene: TRBV4-3; CDR3 protein: CASSHLRAGASTDTQYF
V gene: TRBV5-1; CDR3 protein: CASSQDGGANYGYTF
V gene: TRBV28; CDR3 protein: CASSLLFGPGAQRNTEAFF
V gene: TRBV5-1; CDR3 protein: CASSPTGVGEKLFF
V gene: TRBV12-5; CDR3 protein: CASGRQKGSNQPQHF
V gene: TRBV15; CDR3 protein: CATSREREYSSCNEQFF
V gene: TRBV20-1; CDR3 protein: CSATTFGTGTNTEAFF
V gene: TRBV6-2/TRBV6-3; CDR3 protein: CASKKSGQGGEKLFF
V gene: TRBV6-1; CDR3 protein: CASRDLQGAGYNEQFF
V gene: TRBV12-3/TRBV12-4; CDR3 protein: CASSFGQGGQPQHF
V gene: TRBV4-2; CDR3 protein: CASSGLYSGGTPYEQYF
V gene: TRBV28; CDR3 protein: CASRPPGGEQETQYF
V gene: TRBV20-1; CDR3 protein: CSASRGAVESPLHF
V gene: TRBV7-2; CDR3 protein: CASSSYEQYF
V gene: TRBV12-3/TRBV12-4; CDR3 protein: CASSLGGQPQHF
V gene: TRBV24-1; CDR3 protein: CATSSTSGRTDTQYF
V gene: TRBV24-1; CDR3 protein: CATSDFKGIGFF
V gene: TRBV20-1; CDR3 protein: CSASLLGRGDGYTF
V gene: TRBV5-1; CDR3 protein: CASSQQGNYGYTF
V gene: TRBV19; CDR3 protein: CASSQGQPEYEQYF
V gene: TRBV19; CDR3 protein: CASSMGAGTVPIFMNTEAFF
V gene: TRBV2; CDR3 protein: CASNDGTSGTSHTDTQYF
V gene: TRBV12-3/TRBV12-4; CDR3 protein: CASRSSGRETGELFF
V gene: TRBV3-1; CDR3 protein: CASSYSGTQEQFF
V gene: TRBV6-4; CDR3 protein: CARDLGDPTPNLASEQYF
V gene: TRBV4-3; CDR3 protein: CASSRINGGRRGYTF
V gene: TRBV11-2; CDR3 protein: CASSLVLPSTDTQYF
V gene: TRBV27; CDR3 protein: CASRPGPKYSYEQYF
V gene: TRBV6-2/TRBV6-3; CDR3 protein: CASKLFSNQPQHF
V gene: TRBV6-1; CDR3 protein: CASSGGGGITEAFF
V gene: TRBV28; CDR3 protein: CASSLDSPETQYF
V gene: TRBV5-1; CDR3 protein: CASSQGQAYNEQFF
V gene: TRBV28; CDR3 protein: CASSPRVPGPLEITDTQYF
V gene: TRBV6-1; CDR3 protein: CASSGTGNSGNTIYF